A single sample gave rise to the 8 T cell receptor beta chains below, sequenced in a study of T cell responses to AZD1222 COVID-19 vaccine. Produced via immunoSEQ multiplex PCR; TCRdb's table is partial and in-frame only. This repertoire shows 90,000 to 120,000 clones, 70% to 90% found once; its top ten account for roughly 17%. The starting material was peripheral blood, obtained on day 0 of AZD1222 vaccination. These receptors came from an adult in good health.

The V call is TRBV27, the J call TRBJ2-7, with TRBD2 as a possible D gene (5 bases). Trimming took 4 bases from V and 3 from J, leaving 13 bases between them. Germline V gene sequence: CDR1 MNHEY, CDR2 SMNVEV (reference sequence). The CDR3 has 14 residues. CDR3 loop: CASSSAGAGYEQYF. The CDR3, as DNA: TGTGCCAGCAGTTCCGCGGGTGCAGGCTACGAGCAGTACTTC.

The chain couples TRBV27 to TRBJ2-3; 12 bases fit TRBD2. In germline, CDR1 is MNHEY, CDR2 SMNVEV (reference sequence). With V trimmed by 7 bases and J by 1 base, 3 bases remained unmatched. The CDR3 spans 15 residues. The CDR3 here is CASTLAGGGTDTQYF. The CDR3 DNA is TGTGCCAGCACCCTAGCGGGGGGGGGCACAGATACGCAGTATTTT.

This chain connects TRBV4-1 to TRBJ1-2; D unresolved. CDR3 length: 14 amino acids. V lost 4 bases and J 5 bases, leaving 14 bases between the germline ends. The germline V gene has CDR1 MGHRA and CDR2 YSYEKL. The CDR3 nucleotides are TGCGCCAGCAGCCTCGATGAGCAGAGTTATGGCTACACCTTC. This translates into CASSLDEQSYGYTF.

The J gene is TRBJ1-1, the V gene TRBV25-1; no firm D call. CDR3 size: 14 residues. In germline, CDR1 is MGHDK, CDR2 SYGVNS. With 3 bases removed from V and 1 base from J, the gap between germline ends came to 9 bases. CDR3 protein: CASSDGQRNTEAFF. The CDR3 DNA follows: TGTGCCAGCAGTGACGGCCAGAGGAACACTGAAGCTTTCTTT.

This chain connects TRBV27 to TRBJ2-6; D unclear. The V gene's germline CDR1 is MNHEY and CDR2 SMNVEV (reference sequence). CDR3 size: 12 residues. Trimming left V 4 bases short and J 2 bases short, with 0 bases between. As DNA, the CDR3 is TGTGCCAGCAGTTCTGGGGCCAACGTCCTGACTTTC. It encodes CASSSGANVLTF.

The chain has TRBV27 and TRBJ2-7, with TRBD2 as a possible D gene (6 bases). The germline V gene has CDR1 MNHEY and CDR2 SMNVEV (reference sequence). This CDR3 has 13 residues. Trimming cost V 6 bases and J 0 bases, with 9 bases left between them. The CDR3 here is CASSLEGSYEQYF. CDR3 nucleotide sequence: TGTGCCAGCAGCCTGGAGGGCTCCTACGAGCAGTACTTC.

V usage is TRBV29-1 and J usage is TRBJ2-7; weak D call: TRBD1 (6 bases). Deletions cut 7 bases from V and 5 bases from J, with 15 bases between. This CDR3 has 12 amino acids. CDR1 and CDR2 (germline): SQVTM, ANQGSEA. The DNA of the CDR3 is TGCAGCGCCGAAGGGGACAACCACGAGCAGTACTTC. Translating gives CSAEGDNHEQYF.

The V call is TRBV5-1, the J call TRBJ2-3; 7 nucleotides align to TRBD1. The germline V gene has CDR1 SGHRS and CDR2 YFSETQ. Trimming removed 4 bases from V and 2 bases from J; junction bases left unmatched: 4. This CDR3 is 14 amino acids long. CDR3 loop: CASSQGQLTDTQYF. In DNA form, the CDR3 reads TGCGCCAGCAGCCAGGGACAGCTCACAGATACGCAGTATTTT.